This is a list of T cell receptor beta chains from one sample in a study of neoadjuvant anti-PD-1 for oral cavity cancer. The method was immunoSEQ multiplex PCR; TCRdb's version includes in-frame clones alone and lacks a portion of them. The table has tens of thousands of clones, around 83% seen once; the top ten hold 3% to 4%. The starting material was PBMCs, obtained before nivolumab (anti-PD-1) treatment. These receptors originate from a person between 40 and 85 years old with oral cavity squamous cell carcinoma. CDR3s leave out the opening cysteine and the closing phenylalanine or tryptophan. D genes are given only for firm matches. Expanded clones are given a class, and other clones once, few, many or no size at all.

d_call,j_call,clone_size,v_call,cdr3_aa
TRBD1,TRBJ2-3,-,TRBV5-5,ASSKQGQPSTDTQY
-,TRBJ1-2,-,TRBV9,ASSADYGYT
-,TRBJ1-6,few,TRBV7-3,ASSYVRNSPLH
-,TRBJ1-6,-,TRBV7-9,ASSPDSSPLH
TRBD1,TRBJ1-4,-,TRBV28,ASSQQGASEKLF
-,TRBJ1-2,-,TRBV5-5,ASSLDIRADGYT
TRBD2,TRBJ2-7,-,TRBV7-9,ASSLQTASGHEQY
-,TRBJ2-7,few,TRBV10-2,ATLRVQDEQY
-,TRBJ2-2,-,TRBV5-6,ASSRQGWTGELF
TRBD2,TRBJ2-1,-,TRBV30,AWSLRLAKQF
-,TRBJ1-2,-,TRBV4-2,ASSQAQGDNYGYT
TRBD1,TRBJ1-1,-,TRBV28,ASSRPGQEAF
TRBD2,TRBJ2-7,-,TRBV4-1,ASSQGLAGGYEQY
TRBD1,TRBJ1-6,-,TRBV5-6,ASINYGQGHNSPLH